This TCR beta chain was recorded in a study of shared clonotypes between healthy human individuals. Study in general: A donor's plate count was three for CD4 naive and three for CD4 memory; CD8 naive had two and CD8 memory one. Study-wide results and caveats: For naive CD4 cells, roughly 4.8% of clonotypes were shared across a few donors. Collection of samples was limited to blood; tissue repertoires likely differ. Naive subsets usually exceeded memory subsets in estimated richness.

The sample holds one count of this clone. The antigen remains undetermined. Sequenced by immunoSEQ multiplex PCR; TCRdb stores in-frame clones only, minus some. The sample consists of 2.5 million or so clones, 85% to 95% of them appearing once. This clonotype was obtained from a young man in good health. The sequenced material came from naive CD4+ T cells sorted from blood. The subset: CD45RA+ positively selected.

CDR3 DNA sequence: TGCGCCAGCAGCCAAGATATAGGGAGCTCCTACAATGAGCAGTTCTTC. Protein sequence: CASSQDIGSSYNEQFF. V usage is TRBV4-1 and J usage is TRBJ2-1; D possibly corresponds to TRBD2 (5 bases). Germline values: CDR1 MGHRA, CDR2 YSYEKL. V was clipped by 0 bases and J by 0 bases, with 9 bases between them. CDR3 size: 16 residues.